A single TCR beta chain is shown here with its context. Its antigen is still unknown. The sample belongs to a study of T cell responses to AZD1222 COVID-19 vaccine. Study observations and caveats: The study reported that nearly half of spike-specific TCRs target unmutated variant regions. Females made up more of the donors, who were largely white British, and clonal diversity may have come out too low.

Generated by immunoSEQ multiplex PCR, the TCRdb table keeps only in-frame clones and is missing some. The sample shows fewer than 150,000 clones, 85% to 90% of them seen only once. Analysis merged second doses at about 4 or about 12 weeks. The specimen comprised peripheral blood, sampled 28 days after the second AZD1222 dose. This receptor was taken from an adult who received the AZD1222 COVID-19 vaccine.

CDR3 amino acids: CASRRDRGSGTGELFF. CDR3 bases: TGTGCCAGCAGACGAGACAGGGGGTCTGGTACCGGGGAGCTGTTTTTT. V and J are TRBV2 and TRBJ2-2, with TRBD1 matching 9 bases. V gave up 6 bases and J gave up 5 bases; unmatched junction bases: 10. This CDR3 is 16 amino acids long. Per germline, CDR1 SNHLY and CDR2 FYNNEI.